The 2 T cell receptor beta chains below come from one sample, sequenced in a study of shared clonotypes between healthy human individuals. Repertoires were generated with immunoSEQ multiplex PCR, while TCRdb's copy carries only in-frame clones and drops some. Of 330,000 or so clones in the sample, 74% were seen once. The sequenced material came from memory CD4+ T cells sorted from blood. Subset of the sample: CD45RA-negative fraction. Receptor source: a man between 25 and 39 years old in good health.

The rearrangement joins TRBV5-1 to TRBJ2-5; the D is unclear. Matching the DNA end better, TRBJ2-7 makes the J call doubtful. CDR3 length equals 14 residues. Germline V gene lookup returns CDR1 SGHRS and CDR2 YFSETQ. CDR3 bases: TGCGCCAGCAGCTTTGCAGCATCTTCCTACGAGCAGTACTTC. Amino acids: CASSFAASSYEQYF.

The rearrangement uses TRBV28 and TRBJ2-7, with 13 bases identical to TRBD2. CDR1 and CDR2 (germline): MDHEN, SYDVKM. This CDR3 is built from 16 residues. Trimming cost V 1 base and J 6 bases; bases outside gene matches: 6. The CDR3 nucleotides read TGTGCCAGCAGTTTATCTCTACTAGCGGGAGGGCGCGAGCAGTACTTC. Residues: CASSLSLLAGGREQYF. The full variable domain, rest sourced from reference TRBV28 and TRBJ2-7, is DVKVTQSSRYLVKRTGEKVFLECVQDMDHENMFWYRQDPGLGLRLIYFSYDVKMKEKGDIPEGYSVSREKKERFSLILESASTNQTSMYLCASSLSLLAGGREQYFGPGTRLTVT.